This record looks at one T cell receptor (beta chain) sequence and its context. Sequenced by immunoSEQ multiplex PCR; TCRdb stores in-frame clones only, minus some. The table records some 30,000 clones, about 90% of them present only once. Germline V gene data show CDR1 as SEHNR and CDR2 as FQNEAQ (reference sequence). After removal of 5 bases from V and 0 bases from J, the junction contained 3 bases not matched to a gene. The CDR3 sequence is 15 residues long. The record originates from a study of blood T cell repertoires in COVID-19. What was sequenced was peripheral blood. The gene calls are TRBV7-9 and TRBJ2-7; 11 bases match TRBD2. This TCR was recovered from a man aged 50 to 59 with active COVID-19. The CDR3 loop is CASSASGRYSYEQYF. The CDR3 DNA reads as TGTGCCAGCAGCGCTAGCGGGAGGTACTCCTACGAGCAGTACTTC.